This T cell receptor (beta chain) was recorded in a study of cytomegalovirus exposure and HLA in healthy donors. PCR involved 60 Vbeta and 13 Jbeta primers. Clones were read by immunoSEQ multiplex PCR, and TCRdb kept only the in-frame ones, dropping some. The sample shows some 150,000 clones, under 90% of them seen only once. This CDR3 spans 16 amino acids. V was clipped by 1 base and J by 1 base, with 13 bases between them. CDR1 is SGHAT and CDR2 is FQNNGV in the germline V gene. Whole-study findings and limits: When a later analysis was performed, an Asian-associated ancestry cluster reportedly had fewer N-insertions than the approximately 680-donor mean. Segments of the TCR beta V type were, in most cases, productive about 87% or about 30% of the time in an earlier analysis.

This clone has only a few counts. Antigen unknown. The V and J genes are TRBV11-2 and TRBJ1-1; a possible D gene is TRBD1 (6 bases). The specimen was PBMCs. This receptor was identified in a man in his thirties or forties in good health and CMV-seronegative. CDR3 loop: CASSLGRTGRNTEAFF. CDR3 nucleotide sequence: TGTGCCAGCAGCTTAGGGAGAACAGGGAGGAACACTGAAGCTTTCTTT.